These 21 T cell receptor beta chains were all obtained from the same sample, sequenced in a study of OX40 agonist ivuxolimab in advanced cancers. The assay was immunoSEQ multiplex PCR, and TCRdb's table has in-frame clones only and misses some. The sample holds 50,000 to 60,000 clones, 86% seen once. Here the sequenced sample was CD4+ or CD8+ T cells sorted from blood, taken in a trial of the OX40 agonist ivuxolimab. These TCRs come from an adult with an advanced solid tumor such as melanoma, head and neck, liver or kidney cancer.

The chain joins TRBV19 to TRBJ2-1; 10 bases fit TRBD2. This CDR3 comprises 18 residues. Unmatched junction bases numbered 14, after V lost 6 bases and J lost 3 bases. Germline V CDR1 and CDR2: LNHDA, SQIVND (reference sequence). CDR3 bases: TGTGCCAGTAGAAGGCTAGCGGGAGATTTGGGTGTCTACAATGAGCAGTTCTTC. It encodes CASRRLAGDLGVYNEQFF. The entire variable domain, with the rest obtained from reference TRBV19 and TRBJ2-1, is as follows: DGGITQSPKYLFRKEGQNVTLSCEQNLNHDAMYWYRQDPGQGLRLIYYSQIVNDFQKGDIAEGYSVSREKKESFPLTVTSAQKNPTAFYLCASRRLAGDLGVYNEQFFGPGTRLTVL.

The rearrangement links TRBV18 to TRBJ2-1, with a tentative D call TRBD1 (5 bases). CDR3 length equals 12 residues. V was trimmed by 3 bases and J by 8 bases, leaving 8 bases between them. CDR1 is KGHSH, CDR2 LQKENI, per germline. CDR3 loop: CASSPLRDEQFF. The CDR3 DNA follows: TGTGCCAGCTCACCCCTCAGGGATGAGCAGTTCTTC.

Written as DNA, the CDR3 is TGCGCCAGCAGACTAGACGGACAGGGCTCTACAGCTTTCTTT. This translates into CASRLDGQGSTAFF. The chain employs TRBV5-1 and TRBJ1-1; 8 bases are shared with TRBD1. CDR1 is SGHRS and CDR2 is YFSETQ in the germline V gene. J was trimmed by 10 bases and V by 5 bases; bases with no gene match: 13. This CDR3 has 14 amino acids.

The V gene is TRBV20-1, the J gene TRBJ2-1; D is unclear. The germline V gene encodes CDR1 DFQATT and CDR2 SNEGSKA (reference sequence). V was shortened by 6 bases and J by 8 bases, with 11 bases between the two germline ends. CDR3 length equals 11 residues. Written as DNA, the CDR3 is TGCAGTGCGACAACTACCGATGAGCAGTTCTTC. It is translated as CSATTTDEQFF.

The chain combines TRBV10-3 with TRBJ1-3, with D unresolved. Germline loops: CDR1 ENHRY, CDR2 SYGVKD. The CDR3 contains 15 residues. Trimming shortened V by 2 bases and J by 2 bases, and 10 bases separated the two germline ends. CDR3 bases: TGTGCCATCAGTGAGCTAGGGAATACTGGAAACACCATATATTTT. This gives the protein CAISELGNTGNTIYF.

The chain couples TRBV10-3 to TRBJ2-5, with a possible D match to TRBD1 (5 bases). V was shortened by 2 bases and J by 5 bases, with 12 bases between the two germline ends. The CDR3 has 14 amino acids. Per germline, CDR1 ENHRY and CDR2 SYGVKD. The CDR3 nucleotides are TGTGCCATCAGTGAGGACAGCGCAAGGGAGACCCAGTACTTC. Amino acid sequence: CAISEDSARETQYF.

The chain combines TRBV13 with TRBJ2-4, with unresolved D. The CDR3 has 14 amino acids. V gave up 0 bases and J gave up 4 bases, with 7 bases separating them. The germline V gene has CDR1 PRHDT and CDR2 FYEKMQ (reference sequence). CDR3 nucleotide sequence: TGTGCCAGCAGCTTAGGGGTTGCGAAAAACATTCAGTACTTC. Protein product: CASSLGVAKNIQYF.

This chain uses TRBV4-2 with TRBJ2-3, with unresolved D. V was pared by 1 base and J by 5 bases, with 10 bases between. Per germline, CDR1 LGHNA and CDR2 YNFKEQ. This CDR3 region has 14 residues. The CDR3 bases are TGTGCCAGCAGCCAAGGTTCCATTGGAGATACGCAGTATTTT. Translation gives CASSQGSIGDTQYF.

This chain joins TRBV28 and TRBJ2-5; D tentatively fits TRBD1 or TRBD2 (5 bases each). Germline CDR1 and CDR2: MDHEN and SYDVKM. CDR3 length: 13 residues. V was pared by 7 bases and J by 13 bases, with 22 bases between. CDR3 region: CASKAPGQASGYF. The CDR3 nucleotides read TGTGCCAGCAAGGCTCCGGGGCAGGCCAGTGGGTACTTC.

The chain links TRBV6-5 to TRBJ1-1, with 7 bases fitting TRBD1. V was pared by 0 bases and J by 12 bases, with 4 bases of the junction left unmatched. This CDR3 is built from 12 residues. Germline lookup yields CDR1 MNHEY and CDR2 SVGAGI. The DNA for the CDR3 is TGTGCCAGCAGTTACTCGACAGGGACAACTTTCTTT. It specifies CASSYSTGTTFF.

The table lists this clone with a count of one. V gene TRBV5-1 combines with J gene TRBJ2-1; 10 positions agree with TRBD2. Germline V gene data show CDR1 as SGHRS and CDR2 as YFSETQ. V was clipped by 0 bases and J by 3 bases; unmatched bases: 3. The CDR3 extends over 16 amino acids. The CDR3 DNA reads TGCGCCAGCAGCTTGGTGTCTAGCGGGAGCTACAATGAGCAGTTCTTC. Translation: CASSLVSSGSYNEQFF.

The gene calls are TRBV10-2 and TRBJ2-1, with a possible D match to TRBD2 (6 bases). V lost 8 bases to trimming and J lost 1 base, with 12 bases between them. The CDR3 is 14 amino acids. CDR1 is WSHSY, CDR2 SAAADI, per germline. The CDR3 loop is CASRIGGSYNEQFF. CDR3 DNA sequence: TGCGCCAGCCGTATCGGGGGTTCCTACAATGAGCAGTTCTTC.

The J gene is TRBJ1-5, the V gene TRBV6-6, with a possible D match to TRBD1 (5 bases). This CDR3 region has 15 residues. Trimming took off 2 bases at V and 6 bases at J, with 14 bases between the two ends. Germline CDR1 MNHNY, CDR2 SVGAGI (reference sequence). The CDR3 spells CASSYGAGRTQPQHF. As DNA, the CDR3 is TGTGCCAGCAGTTACGGGGCAGGGCGGACTCAGCCCCAGCATTTT.

J is TRBJ2-7 and V is TRBV21-1; the table's D call of TRBD2 was not tested on the DNA. TRBV21-1 is given as a pseudogene. The CDR3 contains 16 residues. CDR3 amino acids: CASLQSEAGVGHEQYF. For the CDR3, the DNA is TGTGCCAGCCTCCAAAGTGAGGCGGGAGTGGGTCACGAGCAGTACTTC.

This chain joins TRBV28 and TRBJ1-1, with a possible D match to TRBD1 (5 bases). This CDR3 comprises 15 residues. V dropped 7 bases and J dropped 1 base, with 16 bases sitting between them. Germline V gene data show CDR1 as MDHEN and CDR2 as SYDVKM. The CDR3 DNA sequence: TGTGCCAGCACCAAAATGGCGGGGCAGAACACTGAAGCTTTCTTT. Its translation: CASTKMAGQNTEAFF. Looking up the rest from reference TRBV28 and TRBJ1-1 gives the full variable domain: DVKVTQSSRYLVKRTGEKVFLECVQDMDHENMFWYRQDPGLGLRLIYFSYDVKMKEKGDIPEGYSVSREKKERFSLILESASTNQTSMYLCASTKMAGQNTEAFFGQGTRLTVV.

This chain connects TRBV19 to TRBJ1-1, with TRBD1 as a possible D gene (5 bases). CDR1 is LNHDA and CDR2 is SQIVND in the germline V gene (reference sequence). V gave up 6 bases and J gave up 0 bases, with 11 bases separating them. The CDR3 loop spans 14 amino acids. CDR3 protein: CASRTGRMNTEAFF. The CDR3 nucleotides read TGTGCCAGTAGGACGGGACGGATGAACACTGAAGCTTTCTTT.

The chain has TRBV7-2 and TRBJ2-3; D remains unclear. This CDR3 comprises 13 residues. In germline, CDR1 is SGHTA, CDR2 FQGNSA. Trimming cost V 3 bases and J 4 bases, with 8 bases left between them. CDR3 nucleotides: TGTGCCAGCAGCTTCCCAATCCCAGATACGCAGTATTTT. As protein: CASSFPIPDTQYF. Together with reference TRBV7-2 and TRBJ2-3, the CDR3 gives the full variable domain: GAGVSQSPSNKVTEKGKDVELRCDPISGHTALYWYRQSLGQGLEFLIYFQGNSAPDKSGLPSDRFSAERTGGSVSTLTIQRTQQEDSAVYLCASSFPIPDTQYFGPGTRLTVL.

This chain connects TRBV7-2 to TRBJ2-1, with D possibly TRBD2 on 6 matching bases. Trimming removed 5 bases at V and 7 bases at J, with 18 bases between. The CDR3 is 15 amino acids. Germline V gene sequence: CDR1 SGHTA, CDR2 FQGNSA. CDR3 region: CASSLGLGRGNEQFF. In DNA, the CDR3 is TGTGCCAGCAGCCTCGGTCTGGGGCGGGGTAATGAGCAGTTCTTC.

V gene TRBV10-3 combines with J gene TRBJ1-6; D gene unclear. CDR1 ENHRY and CDR2 SYGVKD come from the germline V gene. The V and J ends lost 6 bases and 7 bases respectively, with 7 bases between them. CDR3 length equals 12 residues. For the CDR3, the DNA is TGTGCCATCAGCCAGAGAAATTCACCCCTCCACTTT. It specifies CAISQRNSPLHF.

This clone has more than one count but fewer than ten. Other DNA sequences in the sample encode the same CDR3. This rearrangement joins TRBV9 to TRBJ2-2; 9 bases are a match to TRBD2. The CDR3 spans 14 residues. Germline CDR1 SGDLS, CDR2 YYNGEE. V was pared by 5 bases and J by 1 base, with 0 bases of the junction left unmatched. The CDR3 nucleotides are TGTGCCAGCAGACTAGCGGGGAACACCGGGGAGCTGTTTTTT. Its protein is CASRLAGNTGELFF.

V is TRBV18 and J is TRBJ2-3, with D possibly matching TRBD2 (5 bases). Trimming cost V 6 bases and J 3 bases, with 16 bases left between them. Germline V gene lookup returns CDR1 KGHSH and CDR2 LQKENI. This CDR3 region has 15 residues. Here the CDR3 reads CASSVMGSQTDTQYF. The CDR3 DNA follows: TGTGCCAGCTCCGTGATGGGGAGCCAGACAGATACGCAGTATTTT. Combining the CDR3 with reference TRBV18 and TRBJ2-3 gives the whole variable domain NAGVMQNPRHLVRRRGQEARLRCSPMKGHSHVYWYRQLPEEGLKFMVYLQKENIIDESGMPKERFSAEFPKEGPSILRIQQVVRGDSAAYFCASSVMGSQTDTQYFGPGTRLTVL.